The TCR beta chain under discussion was sequenced for a study of OX40 agonist ivuxolimab in advanced cancers. Some background on the complete study: Ivuxolimab, which targeted the costimulatory receptor OX40 (CD134), was an agonistic, fully human IgG2 monoclonal antibody. The paper describes the monotherapy dose-escalation part (N = 52 patients) of the phase I trial of ivuxolimab. Intravenous ivuxolimab was administered to patients every 2 weeks at six dose levels: 0.01, 0.1, 0.3, 1.5, 3 and 10 mg/kg. Three dose-escalation patients achieved partial responses, one with hepatocellular carcinoma and two with cutaneous melanoma. The purpose of peripheral TCRbeta sequencing was to test whether ivuxolimab changed TCR sequence diversity and led to clonal T-cell expansion. Prior anti-PD-1, anti-PD-L1 or anti-CTLA-4 therapy was permitted, and approximately 42% of dose-escalation patients had received checkpoint inhibitors. Among the approximately 54 dose-escalation patients, about 20 had hepatocellular carcinoma, 15 or so melanoma, 9 renal cell carcinoma and 9 head and neck cancer. In the dose-escalation cohort, about four fifths of patients were male, and the mean age was around 65 years with a range of 23 to 79.

Relative to germline, V is 8 bases shorter and J is 5 bases shorter, with 15 bases between their ends. The germline V gene (reference sequence) specifies LNHDA as CDR1 and SQIVND as CDR2. The CDR3 sequence holds 13 residues, the cysteine and phenylalanine included. The DNA shown is the 39-base CDR3, in frame from base 1. The trial excluded patients who had a history of autoimmune disease or were on systemic immunosuppression. Peripheral blood for TCR sequencing was drawn from every dose cohort at baseline, at cycle 4 day 1 and at cycle 7 day 1. Samples were obtained from an open-label, multicenter, first-in-human phase I dose-escalation trial of ivuxolimab. Adults with locally advanced or metastatic melanoma, renal cell carcinoma, hepatocellular carcinoma or head and neck squamous cell carcinoma were enrolled in the trial. Before TCR sequencing, CD4+ and CD8+ T cells were separately sorted from peripheral blood.

To sequence the TCRbeta CDR3 region, genomic DNA was isolated from the sorted cells. The immunoSEQ Assay was used to sequence the TCRbeta CDR3 regions. Held by TCRdb, this immuneACCESS table contains in-frame sequences only and omits some clones. Under half of the omission traces to an unresolved V gene where checked; the cause of the rest is unknown. The sample contains over 20,000 clones, roughly 86% of them found a single time. In total, the top ten clones hold over 50% of the sample. Points on this clone: The antigen this receptor binds is unknown. Within one base of it there is no much larger clone, and no base qualities were kept.

What the work shows at the level of the full study, not this receptor alone: Antigen specificity was not determined for the clonally expanded peripheral T cells. In partial responders in the 0.1-3.0 mg/kg groups, normalized peripheral clonal expansion was found to be among the lowest, especially among CD8+ T cells. Clonal expansion of both CD4+ and CD8+ blood T cells was observed from baseline to week 6 at doses 0.1 to 3.0 mg/kg. Low levels of normalized T-cell clonal expansion were also seen in some patients who did not respond. On average, CD8+ T cells showed more expanded clones than CD4+ T cells after ivuxolimab.

The TCR sequence derives from an adult with an advanced solid tumor such as melanoma, head and neck, liver or kidney cancer. Specimen: CD4+ or CD8+ T cells sorted from blood, collected in a trial of the OX40 agonist ivuxolimab. The rearranged segments are TRBV19 and TRBJ1-1; D gene: possibly TRBD1, on 6 matching bases. The sequence in DNA is TGTGCCAGTCGAGGTGAGGGGGGGACTGAAGCTTTCTTT. It translates to CASRGEGGTEAFF.